Below, 13 T cell receptor beta chains from the same sample are listed, as sequenced in a study of T cells in Graves' hyperthyroidism and ophthalmopathy. Researchers amplified the TCR beta CDR3 regions from RNA transcripts. The TCR CDR3 first-round RT-PCR relied on the HTBI primer set. MiXCR, run by TCRdb on the multiplex PCR reads, gives a single entry per CDR3 protein. The repertoire includes more than 300,000 distinct CDR3 sequences, less than 15% of them detected once, and around a tenth sits in the top ten. The sequenced sample consisted of blood. The receptors come from a woman aged 18-35 years with Graves' hyperthyroidism.

The chain combines TRBV9 with TRBJ1-6; D is undetermined. V lost 0 bases, J lost 8 bases, and 12 bases lay in between. Germline CDR1 and CDR2: SGDLS and YYNGEE. The CDR3 sequence is 15 residues long. CDR3 sequence: CASSVAGSIDSPLHF. Here the CDR3 DNA reads TGTGCCAGCAGCGTAGCGGGGTCGATTGATTCACCCCTCCACTTT. Supplemented by reference TRBV9 and TRBJ1-6, the full variable domain reads DSGVTQTPKHLITATGQRVTLRCSPRSGDLSVYWYQQSLDQGLQFLIQYYNGEERAKGNILERFSAQQFPDLHSELNLSSLELGDSALYFCASSVAGSIDSPLHFGNGTRLTVT.

CDR3 region: CASSNSGTRSSYEQYF. The CDR3, as DNA: TGTGCCAGTAGTAATTCCGGGACTAGGAGCTCCTACGAGCAGTACTTC. This chain joins TRBV19 and TRBJ2-7, with 8 positions matching TRBD2. Germline V CDR1 and CDR2: LNHDA, SQIVND (reference sequence). Trimming took 4 bases from V and 0 from J; bases not matched to a gene: 8. There are 16 residues in the CDR3. The whole variable domain, remainder taken from reference TRBV19 and TRBJ2-7, is DGGITQSPKYLFRKEGQNVTLSCEQNLNHDAMYWYRQDPGQGLRLIYYSQIVNDFQKGDIAEGYSVSREKKESFPLTVTSAQKNPTAFYLCASSNSGTRSSYEQYFGPGTRLTVT.

This clonotype was observed at least ten times. The rearrangement uses TRBV5-6 and TRBJ2-5; D gene uncertain. Germline lookup yields CDR1 SGHDT and CDR2 YYEEEE. This CDR3 region has 15 residues. The V end was cut by 0 bases, the J end by 2 bases, with 11 bases between. CDR3 in DNA: TGTGCCAGCAGCTTGGAGAGCATAAAACAAGAGACCCAGTACTTC. Its translation is CASSLESIKQETQYF. Based on the CDR3 plus reference TRBV5-6 and TRBJ2-5, the full variable domain is DAGVTQSPTHLIKTRGQQVTLRCSPKSGHDTVSWYQQALGQGPQFIFQYYEEEERQRGNFPDRFSGHQFPNYSSELNVNALLLGDSALYLCASSLESIKQETQYFGPGTRLLVL.

Comments on this clonotype: A clone one base away is much larger, so this may be a read error. Lacking the conserved final phenylalanine or tryptophan, this CDR3 likely reflects a read error. V and J are TRBV20-1 and TRBJ2-7; tentative D call: TRBD2 (6 bases). Trimming left V 4 bases short and J 1 base short, with 20 bases between. The V gene's germline CDR1 is DFQATT and CDR2 SNEGSKA (reference sequence). The CDR3 has 16 residues. The CDR3 DNA follows: TGCAGTGCTAATTACGGGAGTGGGTTATCTTCCTACGAGCAGTACTCC. Amino acid sequence: CSANYGSGLSSYEQYS.

This clonotype showed up many times. V and J are TRBV28 and TRBJ2-7, with 8 bases matching TRBD1. Germline V gene lookup returns CDR1 MDHEN and CDR2 SYDVKM. The CDR3 length is 16 residues. Trimming cost V 6 bases and J 7 bases; bases outside gene matches: 17. The CDR3 DNA reads TGTGCCAGCAGCCTCGACGGGACCCAGGGGGCGGGGGAGCAGTACTTC. Protein product: CASSLDGTQGAGEQYF.

This clonotype was counted a few times. The rearrangement joins TRBV18 to TRBJ1-1, with unresolved D. CDR3 length: 13 amino acids. Trimming cost V 5 bases and J 3 bases, with 10 bases left between them. Germline V lookup: CDR1 KGHSH, CDR2 LQKENI. The CDR3 DNA sequence: TGTGCCAGCTCAGGGGATATGGACACTGAAGCTTTCTTT. Translated: CASSGDMDTEAFF. The full variable domain, in which reference TRBV18 and TRBJ1-1 provide the parts outside the CDR3, is NAGVMQNPRHLVRRRGQEARLRCSPMKGHSHVYWYRQLPEEGLKFMVYLQKENIIDESGMPKERFSAEFPKEGPSILRIQQVVRGDSAAYFCASSGDMDTEAFFGQGTRLTVV.

V gene TRBV6-1 combines with J gene TRBJ2-3, with TRBD2 as a possible D gene (6 bases). Germline values: CDR1 MNHNS, CDR2 SASEGT. The V gene lost 4 bases and the J gene lost 4 bases, with 15 bases spanning the gap. There are 15 residues in the CDR3. In nucleotides, the CDR3 is TGTGCCAGCAGTGCCTTAGCGGCTGGGCCAGATACGCAGTATTTT. It specifies CASSALAAGPDTQYF.

In this sample, this clonotype turned up many times. This chain joins TRBV7-9 and TRBJ2-3, with TRBD1 matching 10 bases. V shed 4 bases and J 5 bases; nucleotides not matched to a gene: 6. The CDR3 is 15 residues long. Per germline, CDR1 SEHNR and CDR2 FQNEAQ (reference sequence). The chain's CDR3 is CASSSRGQGGDTQYF. CDR3 sequence (DNA): TGTGCCAGCAGCTCACGAGGACAGGGGGGAGATACGCAGTATTTT.

Here the CDR3 reads CASSFDRQNGELFF. CDR3 DNA sequence: TGTGCCAGCAGTTTTGACAGACAAAACGGGGAGCTGTTTTTT. The chain couples TRBV28 to TRBJ2-2; possible D gene TRBD1, 5 bases. Per the germline V gene, CDR1 is MDHEN and CDR2 is SYDVKM. Trimming stripped 3 bases from V and 7 bases from J, with 12 bases between. This CDR3 region has 14 residues.

This sequence joins TRBV19 and TRBJ1-3; possibly TRBD1 for D (6 bases). This CDR3 region has 15 residues. V was cut by 5 bases and J by 0 bases, with 11 bases left in between. CDR1 is LNHDA and CDR2 is SQIVND in the germline V gene (reference sequence). CDR3 amino acids: CASSALDSSGNTIYF. For the CDR3, the DNA is TGTGCCAGTAGTGCCTTGGACAGCTCTGGAAACACCATATATTTT.

The sample holds many counts of this clonotype. This chain connects TRBV28 to TRBJ2-2; possibly TRBD2 for D (6 bases). Looked up from germline, CDR1 is MDHEN and CDR2 is SYDVKM. The V end lost 7 bases, the J end lost 5 bases, and 14 bases lay between the germline ends. The CDR3 runs to 14 residues. CDR3 DNA sequence: TGTGCCAGCACCTCTCGGGGAGGAACCGGGGAGCTGTTTTTT. Residues: CASTSRGGTGELFF.

In this sample, this clonotype turned up many times. V gene TRBV27 combines with J gene TRBJ2-2, with D tentatively TRBD2 (6 bases). Germline CDR1 is MNHEY and CDR2 is SMNVEV (reference sequence). This CDR3 contains 14 residues. Trimming took off 3 bases at V and 5 bases at J, with 10 bases between the two ends. The CDR3 protein is CASSFAGKTGELFF. The CDR3 DNA reads TGTGCCAGCAGTTTCGCGGGGAAAACCGGGGAGCTGTTTTTT.

In this sample, this clonotype turned up many times. The chain carries TRBV15 and TRBJ2-1; 10 bases align to TRBD2. With 0 bases clipped from V and 2 bases from J, the junction kept 10 bases outside the gene matches. Germline lookup yields CDR1 LNHNV and CDR2 YYDKDF (reference sequence). The CDR3 runs 19 residues. CDR3 in DNA: TGTGCCACCAGCAGAGATGTCTGGCTAGCGGGAGAGACCTACAATGAGCAGTTCTTC. This encodes CATSRDVWLAGETYNEQFF.